This TCR beta chain emerged from a study of cytomegalovirus exposure and HLA in healthy donors (dated by TCRdb to 2017 to 2019). Background on the whole study: The 650 to 800 repertoires of the first cohort and the 120 or so validation repertoires were produced on the same platform, according to a later analysis. A separate validation cohort of approximately 130 different subjects was used in addition to the approximately 640-subject first cohort. The study was designed to test whether signatures of past pathogen exposure could be identified by cataloging public T cell receptors. The study combined high-throughput TCR immunosequencing, statistical association of individual TCRs with disease status, and machine learning to predict cytomegalovirus infection status.

The CDR3 holds 17 amino acids from the cysteine to the phenylalanine. Here the CDR3 DNA is all that survives: 51 bases in frame from base 1. From V the trimming removes 4 bases and from J it removes 6 bases, while the gene matches leave 12 bases of the junction unaccounted for. Based on the germline V gene, the CDR1 and CDR2 sequences are MGHRA and YSYEKL. The library was prepared using the immunoSEQ multiplex PCR assay. From the authors' description of their analysis: To diagnose cytomegalovirus status from the catalog of TCR beta chain sequences, a statistical classification framework was built. Sourced from immuneACCESS, this table was stored by TCRdb with only in-frame sequences that have V and J called. A share of the clones is absent; for the studies checked, an unresolved V gene accounts for under half, and the remainder has no known explanation. For V, J and clone size, that table is used; D and trimming come from the DNA. Counted in this sample were 150,000 to 200,000 clones; more than 75% of them appeared once. The ten largest clones capture roughly 3% of the sample.

Of note for this clone: Its target antigen remains unknown. Qualities for individual bases were not recorded, and no much larger clone is one base off.

On the study overall, not on this receptor specifically: Cytomegalovirus status was reported to be diagnosed by the classifier with high specificity and sensitivity in both the original and validation cohorts. A total of 150 to 200 TCR beta chains were listed by the study as associated with cytomegalovirus. A few of the identified cytomegalovirus-associated TCR beta chains were confirmed in vitro to be specific for cytomegalovirus antigens. It was suggested by the authors that the approach could potentially be generalized to other disease states and immunological phenotypes. Subsequent analysis determined that TCRs grouped into clusters in the first cohort also showed a tendency toward co-occurrence across the 120 or so validation repertoires, and 94% of cluster scores exceeded 0. Most TCR sequences were observed very rarely across donors, whereas some public TCRs were present in many individuals. The validation cohort had no HLA typing available for a later analysis, so co-occurrence within that cohort was assessed over all 120 or so repertoires.

The donors were included in the validation cohort of roughly 130 subjects, a group kept apart from the 666-subject first cohort. Sequences were obtained from PBMCs. The rearrangement combines TRBV4-1 with TRBJ2-1; TRBD2 fits 10 bases in the junction. The TCR sequence derives from a man between 18 and 35 years old in good health and CMV-seronegative. DNA sequence: TGCGCCAGCAGCCCTATACCAGCGGGAGGGCCTGGCAATGAGCAGTTCTTC. Protein translation: CASSPIPAGGPGNEQFF.